This note documents a single T cell receptor (beta chain) sequence. What it recognizes is unknown. This CDR3 comprises 13 residues. Per the germline V gene, CDR1 is SGHTA and CDR2 is FQGNSA. Trimming removed 1 base from V and 6 bases from J, with 9 bases in between. Treatment denoted: approximately nine-day PBMC culture with coronavirus spike peptide pools or control peptides (ViraFEST assay). This sample stems from a study of vaccination and CD4 T cells after COVID-19. The Oncomine TCR Beta short-read assay generated sequence data from the DNA of cultured CD4+ T cells. Researchers extracted genomic DNA from CD4+ T cells that had been cultured. MiXCR was run by TCRdb on the PCR reads, yielding one entry per CDR3 protein. The sample contains some 13,000 distinct CDR3 sequences, approximately 64% of which appear only once.

Sequences were obtained from CD4+ T cells from blood, cultured in vitro. The TCR sequence derives from a human donor who had recovered from COVID-19. V is TRBV7-2 and J is TRBJ1-2; D gene unclear. In DNA form, the CDR3 reads TGTGCCAGCAGCTTAGGACGGTTCGATGGCTACACCTTC. Amino acids: CASSLGRFDGYTF.